Below, one T cell receptor (beta chain) is given with its context. Its antigen is unknown. Study results and caveats: Tumor-infiltrating Treg TCR alpha and beta sequences overlapped most with tumor naive CD4+ T cells, then blood naive. Whole repertoires were not studied in the larger cohort, only one V-J beta rearrangement. Tumor memory CD4+ T cell TCR gene usage clustered with blood and lymph node memory CD4+ cells and lymph node naive CD4+ cells.

CDR3 size: 18 residues. CDR1 and CDR2 (germline): SGDLS, YYNGEE. V shed 0 bases and J shed 0 bases, with 13 bases lying between them. Semi-nested PCR with Nested Universal Primer A followed constant-region reverse priming of full-length variable regions. TCRdb processed the 5' RACE reads anew with MiXCR; each CDR3 protein has one entry. This sample has over 40,000 distinct CDR3 sequences; approximately 22% occur once, and the top ten carry about 4%. Cells sorted as Tregs were CD4+, CD25+ and CD127-/low. The rearrangement uses TRBV9 and TRBJ2-6; D is undetermined. This TCR was recovered from a female donor with breast cancer. The sequenced material came from Tregs sorted from blood. The CDR3 nucleotides read TGTGCCAGCAGCGTAGCTGTCGCAGCAGTCTCTGGGGCCAACGTCCTGACTTTC. Translating it yields CASSVAVAAVSGANVLTF.